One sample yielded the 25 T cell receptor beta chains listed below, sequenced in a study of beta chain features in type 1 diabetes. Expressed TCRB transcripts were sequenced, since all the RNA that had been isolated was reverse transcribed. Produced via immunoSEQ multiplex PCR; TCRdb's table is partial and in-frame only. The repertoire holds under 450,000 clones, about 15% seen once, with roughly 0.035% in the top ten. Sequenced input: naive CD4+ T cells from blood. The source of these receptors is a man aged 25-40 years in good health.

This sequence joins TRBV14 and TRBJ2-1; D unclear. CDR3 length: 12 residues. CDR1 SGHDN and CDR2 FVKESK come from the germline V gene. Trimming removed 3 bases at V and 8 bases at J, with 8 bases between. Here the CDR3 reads CASSHEFYEQFF. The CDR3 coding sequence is TGTGCCAGCAGCCACGAGTTTTATGAGCAGTTCTTC.

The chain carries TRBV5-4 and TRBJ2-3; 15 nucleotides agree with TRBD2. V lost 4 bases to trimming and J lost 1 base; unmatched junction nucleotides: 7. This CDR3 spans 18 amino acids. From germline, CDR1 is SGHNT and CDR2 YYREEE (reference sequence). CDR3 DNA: TGTGCCAGCAGCGTGGGACTAGCGGGGGGCCTACGCACAGATACGCAGTATTTT. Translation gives CASSVGLAGGLRTDTQYF. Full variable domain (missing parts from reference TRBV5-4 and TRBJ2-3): ETGVTQSPTHLIKTRGQQVTLRCSSQSGHNTVSWYQQALGQGPQFIFQYYREEENGRGNFPPRFSGLQFPNYSSELNVNALELDDSALYLCASSVGLAGGLRTDTQYFGPGTRLTVL.

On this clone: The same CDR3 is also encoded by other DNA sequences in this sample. The CDR3 DNA is TGTGCCAGTAGTAAGGACAGGGCTGGGGCCAACGTCCTGACTTTC. Translating it yields CASSKDRAGANVLTF. V and J are TRBV19 and TRBJ2-6, with TRBD1 matching over 8 bases. The CDR3 is 15 residues long. The V and J ends lost 4 bases and 2 bases, in that order; junction bases with no gene match: 1. Germline CDR1 reads LNHDA; CDR2 reads SQIVND (reference sequence).

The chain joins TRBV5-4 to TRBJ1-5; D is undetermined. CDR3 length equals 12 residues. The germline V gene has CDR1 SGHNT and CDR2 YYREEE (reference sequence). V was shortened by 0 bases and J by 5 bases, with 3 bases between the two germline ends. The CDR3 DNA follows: TGTGCCAGCAGCTTGGGGGATCAGCCCCAGCATTTT. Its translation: CASSLGDQPQHF.

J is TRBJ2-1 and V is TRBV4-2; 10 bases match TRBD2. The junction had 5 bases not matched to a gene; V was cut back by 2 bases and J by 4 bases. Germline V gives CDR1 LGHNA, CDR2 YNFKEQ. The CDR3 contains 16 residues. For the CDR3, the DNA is TGTGCCAGCAGCCAAAATAAAGCGGGAGGGTACAATGAGCAGTTCTTC. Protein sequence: CASSQNKAGGYNEQFF.

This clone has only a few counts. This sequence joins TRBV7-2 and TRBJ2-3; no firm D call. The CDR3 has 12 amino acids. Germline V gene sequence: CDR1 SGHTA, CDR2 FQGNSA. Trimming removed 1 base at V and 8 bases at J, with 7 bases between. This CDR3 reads CASSLEVGTQYF. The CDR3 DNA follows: TGTGCCAGCAGCTTAGAAGTGGGTACGCAGTATTTT.

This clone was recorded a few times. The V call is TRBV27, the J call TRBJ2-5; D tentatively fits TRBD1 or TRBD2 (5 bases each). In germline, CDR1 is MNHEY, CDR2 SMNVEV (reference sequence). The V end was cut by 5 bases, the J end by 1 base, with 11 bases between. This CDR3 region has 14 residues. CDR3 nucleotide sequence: TGTGCCAGCAGTCCGGGACGGGGCCAAGAGACCCAGTACTTC. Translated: CASSPGRGQETQYF.

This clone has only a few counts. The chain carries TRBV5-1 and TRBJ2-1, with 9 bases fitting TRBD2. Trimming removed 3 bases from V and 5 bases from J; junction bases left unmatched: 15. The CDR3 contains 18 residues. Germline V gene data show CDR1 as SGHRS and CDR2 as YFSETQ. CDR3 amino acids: CASSSGLASTPLNNEQFF. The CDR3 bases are TGCGCCAGCAGCTCCGGACTAGCGAGCACACCCTTAAACAATGAGCAGTTCTTC.

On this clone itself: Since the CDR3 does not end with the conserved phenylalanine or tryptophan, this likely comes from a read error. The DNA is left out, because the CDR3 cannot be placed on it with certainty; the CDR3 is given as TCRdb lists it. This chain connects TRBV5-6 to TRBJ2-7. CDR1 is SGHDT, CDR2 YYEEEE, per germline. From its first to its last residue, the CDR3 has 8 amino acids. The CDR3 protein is CASSLTTG.

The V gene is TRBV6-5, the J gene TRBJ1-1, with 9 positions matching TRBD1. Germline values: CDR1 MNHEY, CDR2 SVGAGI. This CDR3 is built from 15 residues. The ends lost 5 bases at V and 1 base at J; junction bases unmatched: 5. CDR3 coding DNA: TGTGCCAGCAGTACCATGGACAGGGGGAACACTGAAGCTTTCTTT. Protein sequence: CASSTMDRGNTEAFF.

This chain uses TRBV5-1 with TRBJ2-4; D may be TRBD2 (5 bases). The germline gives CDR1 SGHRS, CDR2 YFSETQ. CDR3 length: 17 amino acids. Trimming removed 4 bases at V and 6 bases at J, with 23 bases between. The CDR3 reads CASSPGRASRAVNIQYF. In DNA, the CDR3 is TGCGCCAGCAGCCCAGGACGGGCTTCGAGGGCAGTAAACATTCAGTACTTC.

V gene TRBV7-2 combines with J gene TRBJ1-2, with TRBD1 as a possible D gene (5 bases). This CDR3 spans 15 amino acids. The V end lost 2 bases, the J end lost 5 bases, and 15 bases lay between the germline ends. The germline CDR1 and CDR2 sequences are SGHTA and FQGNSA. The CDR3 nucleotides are TGTGCCAGCAGCTTAAAGGCAGCGGACAATTATGGCTACACCTTC. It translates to CASSLKAADNYGYTF.

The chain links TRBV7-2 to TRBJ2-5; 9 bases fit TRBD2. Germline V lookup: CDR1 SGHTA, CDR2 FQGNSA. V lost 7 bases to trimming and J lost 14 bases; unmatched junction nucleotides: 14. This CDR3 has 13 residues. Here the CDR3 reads CASNAAGGPTIYF. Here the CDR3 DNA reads TGTGCCAGCAACGCAGCGGGGGGCCCAACTATTTACTTC.

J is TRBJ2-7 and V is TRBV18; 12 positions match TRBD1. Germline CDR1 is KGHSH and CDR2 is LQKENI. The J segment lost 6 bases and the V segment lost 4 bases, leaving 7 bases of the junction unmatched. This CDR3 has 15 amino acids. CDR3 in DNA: TGTGCCAGCTCACTCGGGACAGGGGGCATGAGCGAGCAGTACGTC. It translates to CASSLGTGGMSEQYV.

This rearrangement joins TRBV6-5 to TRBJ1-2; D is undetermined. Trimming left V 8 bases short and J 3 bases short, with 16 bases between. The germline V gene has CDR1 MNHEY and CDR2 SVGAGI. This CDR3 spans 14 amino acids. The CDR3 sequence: CASRNPSWDYGYTF. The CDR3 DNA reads TGTGCCAGCCGGAACCCCTCGTGGGACTATGGCTACACCTTC.

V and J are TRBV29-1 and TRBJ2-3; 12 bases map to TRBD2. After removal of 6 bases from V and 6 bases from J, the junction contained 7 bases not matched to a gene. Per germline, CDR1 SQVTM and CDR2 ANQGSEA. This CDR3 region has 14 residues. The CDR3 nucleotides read TGCAGCGTAAGACTAGCGGGAGTCCGCGATACGCAGTATTTT. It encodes CSVRLAGVRDTQYF.

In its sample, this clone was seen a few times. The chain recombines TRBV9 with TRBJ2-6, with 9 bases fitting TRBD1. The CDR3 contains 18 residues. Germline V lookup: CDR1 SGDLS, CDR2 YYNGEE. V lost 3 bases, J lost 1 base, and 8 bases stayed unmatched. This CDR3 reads CASSERDRVSSGANVLTF. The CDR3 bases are TGTGCCAGCAGCGAAAGGGACAGGGTATCATCTGGGGCCAACGTCCTGACTTTC.

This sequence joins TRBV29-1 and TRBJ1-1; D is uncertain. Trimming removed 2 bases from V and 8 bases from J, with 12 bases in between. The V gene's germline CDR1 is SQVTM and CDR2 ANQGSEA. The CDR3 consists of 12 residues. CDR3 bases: TGCAGCGTTGAACCGGGGATTAGGGAAGCTTTCTTT. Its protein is CSVEPGIREAFF.

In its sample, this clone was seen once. As DNA, the CDR3 is TGCGCCAGCAGCTCGACAGGGGATGAGGGCTACACCTTC. Amino acids: CASSSTGDEGYTF. This chain joins TRBV5-1 and TRBJ1-2; 8 nucleotides match TRBD1. Germline CDR1 reads SGHRS; CDR2 reads YFSETQ. The ends lost 3 bases at V and 8 bases at J; junction bases unmatched: 6. This CDR3 region has 13 residues. Together with reference TRBV5-1 and TRBJ1-2, the CDR3 gives the full variable domain: KAGVTQTPRYLIKTRGQQVTLSCSPISGHRSVSWYQQTPGQGLQFLFEYFSETQRNKGNFPGRFSGRQFSNSRSEMNVSTLELGDSALYLCASSSTGDEGYTFGSGTRLTVV.

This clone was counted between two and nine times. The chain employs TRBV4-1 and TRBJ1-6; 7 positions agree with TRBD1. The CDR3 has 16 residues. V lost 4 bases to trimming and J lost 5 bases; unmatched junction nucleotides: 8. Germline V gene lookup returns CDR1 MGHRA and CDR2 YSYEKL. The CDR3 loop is CASSRLPTGDNSPLHF. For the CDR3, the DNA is TGCGCCAGCAGCCGACTACCTACAGGGGATAATTCACCCCTCCACTTT.

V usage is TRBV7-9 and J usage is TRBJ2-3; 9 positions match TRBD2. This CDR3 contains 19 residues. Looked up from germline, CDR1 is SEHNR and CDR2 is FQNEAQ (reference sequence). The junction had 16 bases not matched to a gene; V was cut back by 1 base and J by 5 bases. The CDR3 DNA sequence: TGTGCCAGCAGCTTAGGTGCGGGAGGGCCACCCGCTGGGGTAGATACGCAGTATTTT. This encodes CASSLGAGGPPAGVDTQYF.

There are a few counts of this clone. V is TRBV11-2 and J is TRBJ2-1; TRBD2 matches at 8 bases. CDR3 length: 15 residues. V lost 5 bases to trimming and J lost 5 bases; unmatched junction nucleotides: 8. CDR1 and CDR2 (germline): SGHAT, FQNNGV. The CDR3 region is CASSQIAGRHNEQFF. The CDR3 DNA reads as TGTGCCAGCAGCCAAATAGCGGGGAGACACAATGAGCAGTTCTTC.

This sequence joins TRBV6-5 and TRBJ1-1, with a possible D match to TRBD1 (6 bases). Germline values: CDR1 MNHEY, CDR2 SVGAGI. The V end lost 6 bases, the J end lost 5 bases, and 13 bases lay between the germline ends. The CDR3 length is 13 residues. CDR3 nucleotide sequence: TGTGCCAGCAGAGAGACAGGACCAACTGAAGCTTTCTTT. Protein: CASRETGPTEAFF.

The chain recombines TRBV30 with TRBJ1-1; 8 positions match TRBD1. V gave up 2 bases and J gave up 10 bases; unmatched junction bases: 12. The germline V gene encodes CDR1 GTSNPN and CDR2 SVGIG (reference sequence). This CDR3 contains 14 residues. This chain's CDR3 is CAWSRDRQTLVAFF. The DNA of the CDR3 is TGTGCCTGGAGTCGGGACAGGCAAACGCTAGTAGCTTTCTTT.

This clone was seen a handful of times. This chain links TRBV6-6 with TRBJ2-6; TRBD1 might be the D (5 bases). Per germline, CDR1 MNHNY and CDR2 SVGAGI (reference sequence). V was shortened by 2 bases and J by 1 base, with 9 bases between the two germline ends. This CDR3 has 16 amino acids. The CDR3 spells CASSYRQSSGANVLTF. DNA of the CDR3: TGTGCCAGCAGTTACAGACAGTCTTCTGGGGCCAACGTCCTGACTTTC.